Included here is one T cell receptor beta chain sequence, with context. Its target is unknown. Compared with germline, one end of the junction differs, possibly owing to a read error. It was across several immunoSEQ plates that each subset's genomic DNA was evenly split. TCRdb's table, derived via immunoSEQ multiplex PCR, lists solely in-frame clones and lacks some. Of 190,000 or so clones in the sample, approximately 62% were seen once. The data derive from a study of shared clonotypes between healthy human individuals. The CDR3 spans 14 residues. Germline V gene sequence: CDR1 KGHSH, CDR2 LQKENI. Whole-study results and caveats: Enrolling few donors narrowed the genetic and exposure-history diversity that was represented. The authors expected sequencing depth to affect clonotype sharing among donors.

The J gene is TRBJ2-5, the V gene TRBV18; D uncertain. Sequencing was performed on memory CD4+ T cells sorted from blood. Subset here: CD45RA-negative fraction. The TCR sequence derives from a man aged 30-40 years in good health. This CDR3 is CANSPARPKETQYF. CDR3 nucleotides: TGTGCCAACTCACCAGCCAGACCTAAAGAGACCCAGTACTTC.